These T cell receptor beta chains were read from a single sample in a study of T cell repertoires in ileal Crohn's disease. Clones were read by immunoSEQ multiplex PCR, and TCRdb kept only the in-frame ones, dropping some. The table has more than 11,000 clones, about 71% seen once. The source material was ileal tissue. Every receptor here comes from an adult with Crohn's disease. CDR3s include the opening cysteine and the closing phenylalanine or tryptophan. Fields, in order: J gene, clone size, D gene, V gene, CDR3 protein, CDR3 DNA. The D gene is left open where the match is weak. The listing skips clone size in some rows; elsewhere it reads once, few, many or a size class.

TRBJ2-3	.	.	TRBV27	CASSLIPRDTQYF	TGTGCCAGCAGCCTCATACCGCGGGATACGCAGTATTTT
TRBJ2-7	.	TRBD1	TRBV6-5	CASSGTQGAKQYF	TGTGCCAGCAGCGGGACACAGGGGGCGAAGCAGTACTTC
TRBJ2-1	.	TRBD2	TRBV11-1	CASSQGAGGLNEQFF	TGTGCCAGCAGCCAAGGGGCGGGGGGCCTCAATGAGCAGTTCTTC
TRBJ2-1	.	.	TRBV13	CASSLGRGAYNEQFF	TGTGCCAGCAGCTTAGGTCGGGGGGCTTACAATGAGCAGTTCTTC
TRBJ1-1	.	.	TRBV28	CASTGAIKRTEAFF	TGTGCCAGCACCGGGGCCATTAAAAGGACTGAAGCTTTCTTT
TRBJ1-3	.	.	TRBV14	CASSQETGFGNTIYF	TGTGCCAGCAGCCAAGAAACAGGGTTCGGAAACACCATATATTTT
TRBJ2-3	once	.	TRBV6-5	CASSYSRDTQYF	TGTGCCAGCAGTTACTCGAGGGATACGCAGTATTTT
TRBJ2-5	few	.	TRBV10-1	CASSQGIQETQYF	TGCGCCAGCAGCCAGGGGATTCAAGAGACCCAGTACTTC
TRBJ2-5	.	TRBD1	TRBV30	CAWSGTVTMETQYF	TGTGCCTGGTCCGGGACAGTGACTATGGAGACCCAGTACTTC
TRBJ1-2	once	.	TRBV2	CASRGLGYGYTF	TGTGCCAGCAGGGGGCTGGGCTATGGCTACACCTTC
TRBJ1-2	.	TRBD1	TRBV27	CASSSTGSGYTF	TGTGCCAGCAGTTCGACAGGGTCTGGCTACACCTTC
TRBJ2-7	.	.	TRBV5-1	CASSLELAISYEQYF	TGCGCCAGCAGCTTGGAGCTAGCGATCTCCTACGAGCAGTACTTC
TRBJ2-3	once	TRBD2	TRBV7-7	CASSLAGAFTDTQYF	TGTGCTAGCAGCTTAGCGGGGGCGTTCACAGATACGCAGTATTTT
TRBJ1-2	.	.	TRBV19	CATLGGYTF	TGTGCCACCCTGGGTGGCTACACCTTC
TRBJ2-3	once	TRBD1	TRBV15	CATSRDVLGQGRTDTQYF	TGTGCCACCAGCAGAGATGTCTTAGGACAGGGAAGAACAGATACGCAGTATTTT
TRBJ2-1	.	.	TRBV2	CASSEAQRAEQFF	TGTGCCAGCAGTGAAGCTCAGAGGGCGGAGCAGTTCTTC
TRBJ2-1	.	.	TRBV11-3	CASSLELYNEQFF	TGTGCCAGCAGCTTAGAACTTTACAATGAGCAGTTCTTC
TRBJ1-2	.	.	TRBV5-4	CASSLDPDTNYGYTF	TGTGCCAGCAGCTTGGATCCGGACACCAACTATGGCTACACCTTC
TRBJ2-1	.	.	TRBV9	CASSVLGSDYNEQFF	TGTGCCAGCAGCGTCTTGGGGTCTGATTACAATGAGCAGTTCTTC
TRBJ1-5	.	.	TRBV10-3	CAISDVGGTSNQPQHF	TGTGCCATCAGCGATGTTGGGGGAACATCCAATCAGCCCCAGCATTTT
TRBJ2-7	.	.	TRBV18	CASSPTPSSYEQYF	TGTGCCAGCTCACCGACCCCGAGCTCCTACGAGCAGTACTTC
TRBJ2-7	once	.	TRBV28	CASSYSGSYEQYF	TGTGCCAGCAGTTACAGTGGATCCTACGAGCAGTACTTC
TRBJ2-5	.	TRBD2	TRBV6-4	CASSDSRRPAGGLAETQYF	TGTGCCAGCAGTGACTCGAGACGTCCTGCGGGGGGGCTTGCAGAGACCCAGTACTTC
TRBJ1-3	few	.	TRBV19	CASSIGRGNTIYF	TGTGCCAGTAGTATCGGGAGAGGAAACACCATATATTTT
TRBJ2-7	.	.	TRBV5-1	CASSLGPTGSFGAGTYEQYF	TGCGCCAGCAGCTTGGGGCCGACAGGGTCATTTGGAGCGGGGACCTACGAGCAGTACTTC
TRBJ1-5	few	TRBD1	TRBV28	CASSTLGQGFSNQPQHF	TGTGCCAGCAGCACTCTCGGACAGGGGTTTAGCAATCAGCCCCAGCATTTT
TRBJ1-2	.	.	TRBV19	CASTLRGAFLNGYTF	TGTGCCAGTACTCTCCGAGGAGCCTTCCTAAATGGCTACACCTTC
TRBJ2-7	.	TRBD1	TRBV9	CASSGTGQSLTF	TGTGCCAGCAGCGGGACAGGACAGTCCCTTACATTC
TRBJ1-1	.	.	TRBV6-5	CASSYGRGEREAFF	TGTGCCAGCAGTTACGGTCGAGGCGAGAGGGAAGCTTTCTTT
TRBJ2-1	.	.	TRBV29-1	CSVPQGGKDNEQFF	TGCAGCGTCCCACAGGGGGGGAAAGACAATGAGCAGTTCTTC
TRBJ1-4	.	.	TRBV2	CASSGINEKLFF	TGTGCCAGCAGTGGGATTAATGAAAAACTGTTTTTT
TRBJ2-3	.	TRBD1	TRBV19	CASSRQGAGDTQYF	TGTGCCAGTAGTCGTCAGGGGGCAGGAGATACGCAGTATTTT
TRBJ2-1	few	.	TRBV30	CAWSVQIEKEQFF	TGTGCCTGGAGTGTACAAATCGAGAAGGAGCAGTTCTTC
TRBJ2-2	.	.	TRBV19	CASQGQLYTGELFF	TGTGCCTCCCAGGGGCAGCTATACACCGGGGAGCTGTTTTTT